The source of this TCR beta chain is a study of OX40 agonist ivuxolimab in advanced cancers. Study-wide background: Patients received ivuxolimab, an intravenous treatment, every 2 weeks at 0.01 to 10 mg/kg. Findings and caveats of the study: Average numbers of expanded clones were greater in CD8+ T cells than in CD4+. Clonal expansion by week 6 occurred in CD4+ and CD8+ blood T cells (at 0.1 to 3.0 mg/kg). Among the lowest peripheral clonal expansion occurred in 0.1-3.0 mg/kg partial responders.

CDR3 length equals 14 residues. CDR1 and CDR2 from the germline V gene are LNHDA and SQIVND (reference sequence). After removal of 4 bases from V and 4 bases from J, the junction contained 4 bases not matched to a gene. Comments on this clone: Its antigen is unknown.

Using immunoSEQ multiplex PCR, the repertoire was profiled, and TCRdb retains in-frame clones only, with some absent. The table records over 65,000 clones, nearly 90% of them present only once. The receptor was isolated from an adult with an advanced solid tumor such as melanoma, head and neck, liver or kidney cancer. The gene calls are TRBV19 and TRBJ1-1, with 9 bases lining up with TRBD1. The sequencing used CD4+ or CD8+ T cells sorted from blood, collected in a trial of the OX40 agonist ivuxolimab. The CDR3 region is CASSTQGAVTEAFF. CDR3 DNA sequence: TGTGCCAGTAGTACACAGGGGGCCGTCACTGAAGCTTTCTTT.